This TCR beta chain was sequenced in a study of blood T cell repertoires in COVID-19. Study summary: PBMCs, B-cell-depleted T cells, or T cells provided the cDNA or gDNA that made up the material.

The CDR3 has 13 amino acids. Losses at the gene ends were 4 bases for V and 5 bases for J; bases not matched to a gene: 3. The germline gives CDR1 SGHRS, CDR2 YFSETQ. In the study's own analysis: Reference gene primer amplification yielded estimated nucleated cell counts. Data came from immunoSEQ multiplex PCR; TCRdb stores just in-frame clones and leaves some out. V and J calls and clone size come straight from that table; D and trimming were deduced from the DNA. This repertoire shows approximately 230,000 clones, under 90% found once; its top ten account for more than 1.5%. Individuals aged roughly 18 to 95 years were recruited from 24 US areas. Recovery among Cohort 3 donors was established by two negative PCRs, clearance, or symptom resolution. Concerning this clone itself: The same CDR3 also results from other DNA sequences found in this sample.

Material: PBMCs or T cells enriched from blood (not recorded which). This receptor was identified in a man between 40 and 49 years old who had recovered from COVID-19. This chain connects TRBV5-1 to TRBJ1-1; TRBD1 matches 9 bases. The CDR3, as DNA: TGCGCCAGCAGCCGGGACAGGGATACTGAAGCTTTCTTT. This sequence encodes CASSRDRDTEAFF.